This record covers a single T cell receptor (beta chain). The antigen remains unidentified. TCRdb reprocessed the 5' RACE reads with MiXCR, giving one entry per CDR3 protein. The sample holds 150,000 to 200,000 distinct CDR3 sequences; over 20% are singletons and the top ten take 20% to 25%. This CDR3 region has 15 residues. Germline lookup yields CDR1 SGHTA and CDR2 FQGTGA. The V segment lost 5 bases and the J segment 1 base; nucleotides outside the gene matches: 3. The data belong to a study of T-cell memory formation after mild COVID-19. The study, taken as a whole, reports: Later expanders leaned toward CD4+, whereas clones contracting from day 15 to 85 were balanced CD4/CD8. Memory sampled before infection contained some responding clones, suggesting cross-reactive memory joined.

Sequences were obtained from PBMCs or a T cell subset sorted from them (not recorded which). The chain recombines TRBV7-3 with TRBJ2-5; 11 bases match TRBD2. The receptor was isolated from an adult woman who had mild COVID-19 (a few samples of this study predate the infection). Cell type and time point are not known. The DNA of the CDR3 is TGTGCCAGCAGCAGTAGCGGGGGGGCCCAAGAGACCCAGTACTTC. Translation gives CASSSSGGAQETQYF. The full variable domain, in which reference TRBV7-3 and TRBJ2-5 provide the parts outside the CDR3, is GAGVSQTPSNKVTEKGKYVELRCDPISGHTALYWYRQSLGQGPEFLIYFQGTGAADDSGLPNDRFFAVRPEGSVSTLKIQRTERGDSAVYLCASSSSGGAQETQYFGPGTRLLVL.